This is a list of T cell receptor beta chains from one sample in a study of T cell changes during pregnancy in multiple sclerosis. The table came from immunoSEQ multiplex PCR; TCRdb's copy has only in-frame clones and leaves some out. The sample shows approximately 71,000 clones, around 90% of them seen only once. This material consisted of peripheral blood, taken in the second trimester of pregnancy. The receptors shown here come from a female donor with multiple sclerosis, enrolled in a pregnancy study. The CDR3 runs from the conserved cysteine through the conserved F or W. The D gene is left open where the match is weak. Clone size is shown for a subset of rows, as once, few, many or a class of expanded clone.

j_call | v_call | d_call | clone_size | cdr3_nt | cdr3_aa
TRBJ2-1 | TRBV18 | TRBD2 | - | TGTGCCAGCTCACCACCGGGACTAGCGGGAGCGGGTGAGCAGTTCTTC | CASSPPGLAGAGEQFF
TRBJ2-3 | TRBV10-3 | TRBD1 | - | TGTGCCATCCTTGAACAGGGGCGGACAGATACGCAGTATTTT | CAILEQGRTDTQYF
TRBJ1-2 | TRBV19 | TRBD1 | - | TGTGCCAGTAGTACCGGGACAGGGAGGCGTGACTATGGCTACACCTTC | CASSTGTGRRDYGYTF
TRBJ1-4 | TRBV6-1 | TRBD1 | - | TGTGCCAGCACCAATCCCGGACAGGGAAGGGGAAAACTGTTTTTT | CASTNPGQGRGKLFF
TRBJ2-1 | TRBV7-9 | TRBD2 | - | TGTGCCAGCAGCTTCCGTTTGGGGGGGGATGAGCAGTTCTTC | CASSFRLGGDEQFF
TRBJ2-7 | TRBV27 | TRBD2 | once | TGTGCCAGCAGTCCCCCCGGGACTAGCGGGAGTAGCTCCTACGAGCAGTACTTC | CASSPPGTSGSSSYEQYF
TRBJ2-3 | TRBV2 | TRBD2 | once | TGTGCCAGCAGTTCCGGGAGCGGGAGCTACACAGATACGCAGTATTTT | CASSSGSGSYTDTQYF
TRBJ2-7 | TRBV6-5 | - | - | TGTGCCAGCAGTTACCAGGACGAGCAGTACTTC | CASSYQDEQYF
TRBJ2-1 | TRBV2 | - | - | TGTGCCAGCAGTGAAACGGGGATATACAATGAGCAGTTCTTC | CASSETGIYNEQFF
TRBJ2-7 | TRBV7-9 | - | - | TGTGCCAGCAGCCGAACTACAAGCTACGAGCAGTACTTC | CASSRTTSYEQYF
TRBJ1-5 | TRBV28 | - | - | TGTGCCAGCAGGACGGGGGATCAGCCCCAGCATTTT | CASRTGDQPQHF
TRBJ1-2 | TRBV6-6 | TRBD1 | - | TGTGCCAGCAGCAATACCGGGACAGGGGGCAACTATGGCTACACCTTC | CASSNTGTGGNYGYTF
TRBJ2-7 | TRBV28 | - | - | TGTGCCAGCAGTCCCTCACTGGCGGAACTTTACGAGCAGTACTTC | CASSPSLAELYEQYF
TRBJ2-1 | TRBV30 | TRBD2 | - | TGTGCCTGGAGTGCCGCAAGTAGCGGGGAGAGCTCCTACAATGAGCAGTTCTTC | CAWSAASSGESSYNEQFF
TRBJ2-5 | TRBV28 | TRBD2 | - | TGTGCCAGCAGTTTATTCTTGACTAGCGGGGCGCCGGAGACCCAGTACTTC | CASSLFLTSGAPETQYF
TRBJ2-7 | TRBV30 | - | - | TGTGCCTGGAGTCCTCTCGGTAGCGAGCAGTACTTC | CAWSPLGSEQYF
TRBJ1-1 | TRBV10-3 | TRBD1 | - | TGTGCCATCAGTGAGTCGACAGGGGCCCCTGAAGCTTTCTTT | CAISESTGAPEAFF
TRBJ2-1 | TRBV15 | TRBD2 | once | TGTGCCACCAGCACGGGACTAGCGGGAGGCAGGGAGCAGTTCTTC | CATSTGLAGGREQFF
TRBJ1-1 | TRBV5-1 | TRBD1 | - | TGCGCCAGCAGCTCCGGGACAGGGTGGACTGAAGCTTTCTTT | CASSSGTGWTEAFF
TRBJ2-5 | TRBV19 | - | - | TGTGCCAGTAGTATTACGGGGATCGGAGAGACCCAGTACTTC | CASSITGIGETQYF
TRBJ2-3 | TRBV19 | - | - | TGTGCCAGTAGTATAGGGCCCGGCAGGGGCGATACGCAGTATTTT | CASSIGPGRGDTQYF
TRBJ1-4 | TRBV11-3 | - | - | TGTGCCAGCAGCTCGCAGGGAGGGCATGAAAAACTGTTTTTT | CASSSQGGHEKLFF
TRBJ2-3 | TRBV4-3 | TRBD1 | - | TGCGCCAGCAGCCAAGATTTCGGACAGGCTAACACAGATACGCAGTATTTT | CASSQDFGQANTDTQYF
TRBJ1-1 | TRBV13 | TRBD1 | - | TGTGCCAGCAGCTTCCTCCGACAGGGAGTATTAGTAGCTTTCTTT | CASSFLRQGVLVAFF
TRBJ1-1 | TRBV19 | TRBD1 | - | TGTGCCAGTAGGGGGACCGGGACAGGGGGAGAAGCTTTCTTT | CASRGTGTGGEAFF
TRBJ2-1 | TRBV10-1 | - | - | TGCGCCAGCAGTGGGAGGGGGGGGCCCTCCTACAATGAGCAGTTCTTC | CASSGRGGPSYNEQFF
TRBJ1-1 | TRBV23-1 | - | once | TGCGCCAGCAGCCGGGAAGTGGGTATGTCTAGCACTGAAGCTTTCTTT | CASSREVGMSSTEAFF
TRBJ2-7 | TRBV18 | TRBD1 | - | TGTGCCAGCTCAGTGGACAGGGGGTCTTACGAGCAGTACTTC | CASSVDRGSYEQYF
TRBJ1-6 | TRBV18 | - | - | TGTGCCAGCTCACCTCTAATCTCGACAGAGAATTCACCCCTCCACTTT | CASSPLISTENSPLHF
TRBJ2-7 | TRBV6-1 | TRBD2 | - | TGTGCCAGCAGGGTAGCGGGGCTCCCCTACGAGCAGTACTTC | CASRVAGLPYEQYF
TRBJ2-7 | TRBV2 | TRBD2 | - | TGTGCCAGCAGTGAAGTAGCGGGGGCCTACGAGCAGTACTTC | CASSEVAGAYEQYF
TRBJ1-1 | TRBV30 | TRBD1 | - | TGTGCCTGGAAAGGGGGCTTAATTCACACTGAAGCTTTCTTT | CAWKGGLIHTEAFF
TRBJ1-1 | TRBV2 | - | - | TGTGCCAGCAGTGAGTCGGGGAACACTGAAGCTTTCTTT | CASSESGNTEAFF
TRBJ2-7 | TRBV6-5 | - | - | TGTGCCAGCGCCCGGGACACCGCCTACGAGCAGTACTTC | CASARDTAYEQYF
TRBJ2-1 | TRBV28 | TRBD2 | - | TGTGCCAGCAGTTACCGGGGTACGAGGACTAGCGTCAATGAGCAGTTCTTC | CASSYRGTRTSVNEQFF
TRBJ2-1 | TRBV7-3 | TRBD2 | - | TGTGCCAGCAGCCTGAGCGGGGGGGCCTCCAATGAGCAGTTCTTC | CASSLSGGASNEQFF
TRBJ2-1 | TRBV7-3 | TRBD1 | - | TGTGCCAGCAGCCCCCGGCAGGGGGTCGGGAATGAGCAGTTCTTC | CASSPRQGVGNEQFF
TRBJ2-7 | TRBV5-1 | TRBD2 | - | TGCGCCAGCAGCGCCGGACTACTAGCGGGAGAGGGGAACGAGCAGTACTTC | CASSAGLLAGEGNEQYF
TRBJ1-5 | TRBV25-1 | - | - | TGTGCCAGCAGTAACCGGGGTGGCCAGCCCCAGCATTTT | CASSNRGGQPQHF
TRBJ2-7 | TRBV4-1 | TRBD2 | - | TGCGCCAGCAGCCAACTAGGCGGTAGCGGGAGCTCAACCTACGAGCAGTACTTC | CASSQLGGSGSSTYEQYF
TRBJ1-4 | TRBV7-9 | - | - | TGTGCCAGCAGGGGCATTAATGAAAAACTGTTTTTT | CASRGINEKLFF
TRBJ2-1 | TRBV5-4 | - | - | TGTGCCAGCAGCCAGGACTGGGGTCGCGGGGAGCAGTTCTTC | CASSQDWGRGEQFF
TRBJ1-2 | TRBV6-6 | - | - | TGTGCCAGCAGACTAGACACCCTCTATGGCTACACCTTC | CASRLDTLYGYTF
TRBJ2-1 | TRBV6-1 | - | - | TGTGCCAGCAGTGCCGAAGCGGCGGAGTTCTTC | CASSAEAAEFF
TRBJ2-5 | TRBV28 | TRBD1 | - | TGTGCCAGCAGTTTCGGGACAGTGGGTGTAAAGACCCAGTACTTC | CASSFGTVGVKTQYF
TRBJ2-5 | TRBV7-8 | TRBD1 | - | TGTGCCAGCAGCCATGGGACAGGGGCGTACCAAGAGACCCAGTACTTC | CASSHGTGAYQETQYF
TRBJ2-1 | TRBV4-1 | TRBD1 | - | TGCGCCAGCAGCCGAGAGACAGGGAGCGTTGAGCAGTTCTTC | CASSRETGSVEQFF
TRBJ2-7 | TRBV6-1 | - | - | TGTGCCAGCAGTGAAGAGGGGTCCTACGAGCAGTACTTC | CASSEEGSYEQYF
TRBJ1-1 | TRBV27 | - | few | TGTGCCAGCAGTTTATCCAGAGGGGGCACTGAAGCTTTCTTT | CASSLSRGGTEAFF
TRBJ2-3 | TRBV7-9 | TRBD2 | - | TGTGCCAGCAGACCCGGACTAGCCGCCACAGATACGCAGTATTTT | CASRPGLAATDTQYF
TRBJ1-1 | TRBV4-3 | - | - | TGCGCCAGCAGCCAACAACAGGAGACTGAAGCTTTCTTT | CASSQQQETEAFF
TRBJ2-3 | TRBV7-8 | - | - | TGTGCCAGCAGCACAAAGACACGTTGGGGCACAGATACGCAGTATTTT | CASSTKTRWGTDTQYF
TRBJ1-2 | TRBV7-9 | - | - | TGTGCCAGCAGCCCGCCCGGGGTTCAGTATGGCTACACCTTC | CASSPPGVQYGYTF
TRBJ1-2 | TRBV15 | - | - | TGTGCCACCAGCAGTCGCAGGGAATACTGGGGCTACACCTTC | CATSSRREYWGYTF
TRBJ2-2 | TRBV7-3 | - | once | TGTGCCAGCAGCTTAGGACTCGCGAACACCGGGGAGCTGTTTTTT | CASSLGLANTGELFF
TRBJ1-2 | TRBV6-1 | - | - | TGTGCCAGCAGTGAAGTGCGGGGCGTCTATGGCTACACCTTC | CASSEVRGVYGYTF
TRBJ2-7 | TRBV5-6 | TRBD2 | - | TGTGCCAGCAGCAGGCCGGGACTAGCAGATTACTCCTACGAGCAGTACTTC | CASSRPGLADYSYEQYF
TRBJ2-5 | TRBV5-1 | TRBD2 | - | TGCGCCACTCGGGAGGGCGTACAAGAGACCCAGTACTTC | CATREGVQETQYF
TRBJ2-1 | TRBV20-1 | - | - | TGCAGTGTTCGAAGACTAGATGAGCAGTTCTTC | CSVRRLDEQFF
TRBJ2-7 | TRBV4-2 | - | - | TGTGCCAGCAGCCAAGTGCTTCGGGACGAGCAGTACTTC | CASSQVLRDEQYF